Listed here are 26 T cell receptor beta chains from one sample, sequenced in a study of T cell responses to AZD1222 COVID-19 vaccine. The table came from immunoSEQ multiplex PCR; TCRdb's copy has only in-frame clones and leaves some out. The data show 100,000 or so clones, with about 93% seen just once and approximately 2.2% held by the top ten. This specimen was peripheral blood, taken on day 0 of AZD1222 vaccination. These receptor sequences come from an adult in good health.

This sequence joins TRBV13 and TRBJ2-7; 7 bases are shared with TRBD1. The junction had 6 bases not matched to a gene; V was cut back by 5 bases and J by 2 bases. Germline values: CDR1 PRHDT, CDR2 FYEKMQ (reference sequence). The CDR3 is 14 amino acids. CDR3 nucleotide sequence: TGTGCCAGCAGCCAGGGACAGTTCCCCTACGAGCAGTACTTC. Its protein is CASSQGQFPYEQYF.

The chain has TRBV2 and TRBJ1-2; the D is unclear. V was pared by 2 bases and J by 6 bases, with 13 bases between. Per germline, CDR1 SNHLY and CDR2 FYNNEI. The CDR3 is 14 residues long. The CDR3 loop reads CASSETRSVDGYTF. CDR3 DNA sequence: TGTGCCAGCAGTGAAACCCGATCTGTAGATGGCTACACCTTC.

The chain couples TRBV19 to TRBJ2-1; D is uncertain. This CDR3 has 14 residues. Germline values: CDR1 LNHDA, CDR2 SQIVND (reference sequence). V was pared by 1 base and J by 4 bases, with 8 bases between. The CDR3 region has the DNA TGTGCCAGTAGTATAGCGTCTGGGTACAATGAGCAGTTCTTC. Translation: CASSIASGYNEQFF.

This sequence joins TRBV19 and TRBJ1-5, with D tentatively TRBD1 (6 bases). The germline CDR1 and CDR2 sequences are LNHDA and SQIVND (reference sequence). The CDR3 is 15 residues long. V lost 6 bases, J lost 5 bases, and 17 bases lay in between. Written as DNA, the CDR3 is TGTGCCAGTAGCGCCGGGGCAGGGGATGATCAGCCCCAGCATTTT. Amino acid sequence: CASSAGAGDDQPQHF.

The V gene is TRBV30, the J gene TRBJ1-1, with D maybe TRBD1 (6 bases). The CDR3 spans 17 residues. Trimming cost V 4 bases and J 0 bases, with 21 bases left between them. CDR1 is GTSNPN and CDR2 is SVGIG in the germline V gene (reference sequence). The CDR3 protein is CAWKDADRLRVNTEAFF. The CDR3 DNA reads TGTGCCTGGAAAGATGCGGACAGACTGAGAGTGAACACTGAAGCTTTCTTT.

The rearrangement uses TRBV7-8 and TRBJ2-3, with D hard to call. CDR3 length: 13 residues. Germline V gene data show CDR1 as SGHVS and CDR2 as FQNEAQ. V gave up 1 base and J gave up 5 bases, with 7 bases separating them. CDR3 in amino acids: CASSLDRLDTQYF. CDR3 bases: TGTGCCAGCAGCTTAGACCGGCTAGATACGCAGTATTTT.

V usage is TRBV28 and J usage is TRBJ1-2; D not certain. CDR1 and CDR2 from the germline V gene are MDHEN and SYDVKM. The CDR3 consists of 14 residues. Trimming shortened V by 8 bases and J by 1 base, and 14 bases separated the two germline ends. This CDR3 reads CASQDRYFNYGYTF. CDR3 DNA: TGTGCCAGCCAGGATAGATATTTTAACTATGGCTACACCTTC.

The J gene is TRBJ1-1, the V gene TRBV9; 7 bases fit TRBD1. The CDR3 loop spans 13 amino acids. In germline, CDR1 is SGDLS, CDR2 YYNGEE. The J segment lost 9 bases and the V segment lost 9 bases, leaving 14 bases of the junction unmatched. Here the CDR3 DNA reads TGTGCCACCCGAAGGGGGCCGGGGACCAAAGCTTTCTTT. This encodes CATRRGPGTKAFF.

This chain connects TRBV6-1 to TRBJ1-2, with D possibly being TRBD1 (5 bases). Germline CDR1 reads MNHNS; CDR2 reads SASEGT. The CDR3 has 16 residues. V gave up 4 bases and J gave up 8 bases, with 23 bases separating them. CDR3 nucleotide sequence: TGTGCCAGCAGTGTTGATGGAAGGCAGGGTCTACTCGGCTACACCTTC. This gives the protein CASSVDGRQGLLGYTF.

V and J are TRBV28 and TRBJ1-2; D remains unclear. Germline-derived CDR1 and CDR2 are MDHEN and SYDVKM. CDR3 length: 16 residues. V was cut by 6 bases and J by 4 bases, with 21 bases left in between. The DNA for the CDR3 is TGTGCCAGCAGCTACCCTGGTCCAGCGGGAACCTATGGCTACACCTTC. Protein: CASSYPGPAGTYGYTF.

The CDR3 DNA sequence: TGTGCCAGCAGCTTTAAGGGACAGTCAGATGGCTACACCTTC. Translated, it gives CASSFKGQSDGYTF. This chain connects TRBV5-4 to TRBJ1-2; 7 nucleotides match TRBD1. V gave up 2 bases and J gave up 6 bases; unmatched junction bases: 7. The CDR3 contains 14 residues. Germline V CDR1 and CDR2: SGHNT, YYREEE (reference sequence). The variable domain in full, completed from reference TRBV5-4 and TRBJ1-2, reads ETGVTQSPTHLIKTRGQQVTLRCSSQSGHNTVSWYQQALGQGPQFIFQYYREEENGRGNFPPRFSGLQFPNYSSELNVNALELDDSALYLCASSFKGQSDGYTFGSGTRLTVV.

The chain combines TRBV28 with TRBJ1-2; 7 bases fit TRBD1. CDR1 is MDHEN, CDR2 SYDVKM, per germline. CDR3 length equals 16 residues. Trimming removed 10 bases from V and 6 bases from J; junction bases left unmatched: 20. The CDR3 region is CATPTGRGTALNGYTF. The CDR3 DNA reads as TGTGCCACCCCGACGGGCCGGGGGACAGCTTTGAATGGCTACACCTTC.

The chain joins TRBV5-1 to TRBJ2-3; 11 nucleotides align to TRBD1. Germline lookup yields CDR1 SGHRS and CDR2 YFSETQ. This CDR3 has 18 amino acids. V dropped 0 bases and J dropped 5; count of bases not matched to a gene: 11. CDR3 in DNA: TGCGCCAGCAGCTTGGAAGTAGGCGGGACAGGGGGTCGAGATACGCAGTATTTT. It specifies CASSLEVGGTGGRDTQYF.

V and J are TRBV14 and TRBJ2-7; D remains ambiguous. CDR3 length equals 13 residues. Trimming removed 4 bases at V and 6 bases at J, with 13 bases between. Germline assignment: CDR1 SGHDN and CDR2 FVKESK. CDR3 protein: CASSLNHPGEQYF. Here the CDR3 DNA reads TGTGCCAGCAGCCTAAATCACCCCGGCGAGCAGTACTTC.

The chain recombines TRBV6-5 with TRBJ2-5; D gene uncertain. The V end lost 10 bases, the J end lost 4 bases, and 10 bases lay between the germline ends. Germline V gene sequence: CDR1 MNHEY, CDR2 SVGAGI. The CDR3 has 11 amino acids. The CDR3 reads CANRKGETQYF. The CDR3 DNA reads TGTGCCAATCGAAAGGGAGAGACCCAGTACTTC.

This clone appeared a single time. V usage is TRBV21-1 and J usage is TRBJ2-3; no check of the table's D call, TRBD1, against the DNA was made. TRBV21-1 is annotated as a pseudogene. The CDR3 contains 17 residues. The chain's CDR3 is CASSKALKGKSTDTQYF. As DNA, the CDR3 is TGTGCCAGCAGCAAAGCATTGAAGGGGAAGAGCACAGATACGCAGTATTTT.

The V call is TRBV7-2, the J call TRBJ1-4; unclear D gene. The CDR3 totals 15 residues. Germline CDR1 SGHTA, CDR2 FQGNSA. V was pared by 4 bases and J by 0 bases, with 9 bases between. The CDR3 nucleotides are TGTGCCAGCAGCTCCCAAGTTGCAACTAATGAAAAACTGTTTTTT. Its translation is CASSSQVATNEKLFF.

The rearrangement joins TRBV28 to TRBJ2-7; maybe TRBD1 (5 bases). Germline lookup yields CDR1 MDHEN and CDR2 SYDVKM. V was trimmed by 5 bases and J by 6 bases, leaving 20 bases between them. The CDR3 has 15 residues. This CDR3 reads CASSVPQGGAFEQYF. DNA for the CDR3: TGTGCCAGCAGTGTCCCTCAGGGTGGGGCTTTCGAGCAGTACTTC.

This chain connects TRBV6-5 to TRBJ1-4; 8 bases agree with TRBD1. The CDR3 sequence is 15 residues long. The V and J ends lost 6 bases and 5 bases, in that order; junction bases with no gene match: 8. Germline V gene sequence: CDR1 MNHEY, CDR2 SVGAGI. CDR3 in amino acids: CASRAPGQENEKLFF. Written as DNA, the CDR3 is TGTGCCAGCAGGGCTCCGGGACAGGAAAATGAAAAACTGTTTTTT.

The chain links TRBV7-2 to TRBJ2-7; D may be TRBD2 (7 bases). The CDR3 consists of 17 residues. Trimming took 3 bases from V and 2 from J, leaving 20 bases between them. In germline, CDR1 is SGHTA, CDR2 FQGNSA. In DNA form, the CDR3 reads TGTGCCAGCAGCTTTGGAGGGGGGGCCCTAGGACCCTACGAGCAGTACTTC. Translation gives CASSFGGGALGPYEQYF.

This clone occurred a few times. The genes are TRBV19 and TRBJ1-2, with D possibly matching TRBD1 (5 bases). This CDR3 is 15 amino acids long. Per the germline V gene, CDR1 is LNHDA and CDR2 is SQIVND (reference sequence). Trimming removed 5 bases from V and 4 bases from J, with 17 bases in between. Written as DNA, the CDR3 is TGTGCCAGTAGTCCCTCAGCCGGGACCTCCTATGGCTACACCTTC. Its translation is CASSPSAGTSYGYTF.

The V call is TRBV14, the J call TRBJ1-4, with TRBD1 identical over 7 bases. The germline V gene has CDR1 SGHDN and CDR2 FVKESK. The V gene end was trimmed by 4 bases and the J gene end by 3 bases; junction bases not matched to a gene: 8. CDR3 length equals 16 residues. The CDR3 reads CASSRLRGTANEKLFF. The CDR3 nucleotides read TGTGCCAGCAGCCGACTCCGCGGGACAGCTAATGAAAAACTGTTTTTT. Full variable domain (rest looked up from reference TRBV14 and TRBJ1-4): EAGVTQFPSHSVIEKGQTVTLRCDPISGHDNLYWYRRVMGKEIKFLLHFVKESKQDESGMPNNRFLAERTGGTYSTLKVQPAELEDSGVYFCASSRLRGTANEKLFFGSGTQLSVL.

This sequence joins TRBV6-5 and TRBJ2-7, with 11 bases identical to TRBD1. Germline V gives CDR1 MNHEY, CDR2 SVGAGI. The V gene end was trimmed by 4 bases and the J gene end by 3 bases; junction bases not matched to a gene: 8. The CDR3 spans 16 residues. CDR3 residues: CASSLMAGTGGYEQYF. The CDR3, as DNA: TGTGCCAGCAGTTTAATGGCCGGGACAGGGGGCTACGAGCAGTACTTC.

This clone was recorded only once. The gene calls are TRBV11-2 and TRBJ1-2; no definite D call. The CDR3 covers 12 residues. The V and J ends lost 0 bases and 8 bases respectively, with 7 bases between them. Germline V gene sequence: CDR1 SGHAT, CDR2 FQNNGV. CDR3 coding DNA: TGTGCCAGCAGCTTAGACAAGGCCGGCTACACCTTC. It yields the protein CASSLDKAGYTF.

The genes are TRBV2 and TRBJ1-5; perhaps TRBD1 as D (5 bases). Trimming removed 7 bases at V and 9 bases at J, with 13 bases between. CDR1 is SNHLY and CDR2 is FYNNEI in the germline V gene. This CDR3 region has 12 residues. CDR3 bases: TGTGCCAGCACCAGGGAAGGGACGCCCCAGCATTTT. Translating gives CASTREGTPQHF.

The chain links TRBV11-3 to TRBJ1-1, with a tentative D call TRBD1 (6 bases). Trimming shortened V by 1 base and J by 4 bases, and 13 bases separated the two germline ends. The germline V gene has CDR1 SGHNT and CDR2 YENEEA. CDR3 length: 15 residues. CDR3 in DNA: TGTGCCAGCAGCTTAGGTCTTGTACAGGGCACTGAAGCTTTCTTT. Translating gives CASSLGLVQGTEAFF.